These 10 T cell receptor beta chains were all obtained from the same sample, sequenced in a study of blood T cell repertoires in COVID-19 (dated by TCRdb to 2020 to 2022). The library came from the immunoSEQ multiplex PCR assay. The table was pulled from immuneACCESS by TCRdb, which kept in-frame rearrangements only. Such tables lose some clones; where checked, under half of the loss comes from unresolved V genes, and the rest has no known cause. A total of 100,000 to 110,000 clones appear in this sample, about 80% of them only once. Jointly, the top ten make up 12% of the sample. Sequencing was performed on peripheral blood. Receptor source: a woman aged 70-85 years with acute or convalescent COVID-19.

In nucleotides, the CDR3 is TGTGCCAGCAGCCAACCACAGGGGGCCGGGGGCTACACCTTC. Translated: CASSQPQGAGGYTF. The genes are TRBV3-1 (or the pseudogene TRBV3-2) and TRBJ1-2; 9 nucleotides agree with TRBD1. CDR3 length: 14 residues. The ends lost 2 bases at V and 8 bases at J; junction bases unmatched: 6. Germline loops: CDR1 LGHDT, CDR2 YNNKEL (reference sequence).

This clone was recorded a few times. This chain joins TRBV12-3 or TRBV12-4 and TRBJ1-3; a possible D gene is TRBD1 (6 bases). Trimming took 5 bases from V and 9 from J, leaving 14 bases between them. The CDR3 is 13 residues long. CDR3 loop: CASSGQTRATIYF. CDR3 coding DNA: TGTGCCAGCAGTGGACAGACGCGGGCCACCATATATTTT.

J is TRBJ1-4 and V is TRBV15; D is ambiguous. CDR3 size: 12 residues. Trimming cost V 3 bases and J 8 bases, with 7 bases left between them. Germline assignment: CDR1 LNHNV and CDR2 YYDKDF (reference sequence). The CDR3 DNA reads TGTGCCACCAGCAGGGGCGAGGAAAAACTGTTTTTT. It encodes CATSRGEEKLFF. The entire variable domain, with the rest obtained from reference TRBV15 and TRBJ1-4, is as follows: DAMVIQNPRYQVTQFGKPVTLSCSQTLNHNVMYWYQQKSSQAPKLLFHYYDKDFNNEADTPDNFQSRRPNTSFCFLDIRSPGLGDTAMYLCATSRGEEKLFFGSGTQLSVL.

The CDR3 coding sequence is TGTGCCAGCAGCTTAGGCCCAGGATCTAACTATGGCTACACCTTC. Translating gives CASSLGPGSNYGYTF. J is TRBJ1-2 and V is TRBV11-2; D remains ambiguous. The germline V gene encodes CDR1 SGHAT and CDR2 FQNNGV. V gave up 1 base and J gave up 0 bases, with 9 bases separating them. The CDR3 is 15 amino acids.

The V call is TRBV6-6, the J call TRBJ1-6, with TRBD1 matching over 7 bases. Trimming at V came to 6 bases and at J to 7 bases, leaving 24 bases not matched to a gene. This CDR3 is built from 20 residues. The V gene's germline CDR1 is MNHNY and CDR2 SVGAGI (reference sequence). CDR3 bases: TGTGCCAGCAGCCAGATCAGAGTAGGGGGCCTGTTGGGCCGAAATTCACCCCTCCACTTT. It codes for CASSQIRVGGLLGRNSPLHF.

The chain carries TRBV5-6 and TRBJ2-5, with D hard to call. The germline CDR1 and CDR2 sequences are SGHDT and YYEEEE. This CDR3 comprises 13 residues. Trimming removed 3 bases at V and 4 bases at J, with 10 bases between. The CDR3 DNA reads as TGTGCCAGCAGCTACTCGGGTCTAGAGACCCAGTACTTC. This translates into CASSYSGLETQYF.

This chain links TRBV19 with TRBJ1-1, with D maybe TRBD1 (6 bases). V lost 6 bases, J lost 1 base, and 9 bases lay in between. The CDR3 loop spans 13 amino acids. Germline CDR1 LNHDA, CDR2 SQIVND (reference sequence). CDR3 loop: CASSFRGNTEAFF. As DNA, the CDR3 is TGTGCCAGTAGCTTCAGGGGGAACACTGAAGCTTTCTTT.

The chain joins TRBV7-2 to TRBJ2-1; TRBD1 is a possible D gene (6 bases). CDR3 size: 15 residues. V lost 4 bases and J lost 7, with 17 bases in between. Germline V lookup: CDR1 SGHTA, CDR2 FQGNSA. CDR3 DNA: TGTGCCAGCAGCTCCCCCGGGACAAGATTTAATGAGCAGTTCTTC. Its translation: CASSSPGTRFNEQFF.

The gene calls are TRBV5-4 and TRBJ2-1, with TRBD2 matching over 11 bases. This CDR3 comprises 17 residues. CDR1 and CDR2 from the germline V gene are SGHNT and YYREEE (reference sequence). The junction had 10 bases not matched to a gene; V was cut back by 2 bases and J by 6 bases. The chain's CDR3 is CASSFLSGGAFTNEQFF. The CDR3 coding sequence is TGTGCCAGCAGCTTTCTTAGCGGGGGGGCTTTCACCAATGAGCAGTTCTTC.

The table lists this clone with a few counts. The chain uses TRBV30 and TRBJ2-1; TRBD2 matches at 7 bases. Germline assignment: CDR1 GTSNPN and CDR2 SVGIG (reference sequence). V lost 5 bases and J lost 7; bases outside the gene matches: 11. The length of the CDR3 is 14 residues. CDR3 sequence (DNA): TGTGCCTGGGAGGGAGGGCCGGCCCCGAATGAGCAGTTCTTC. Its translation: CAWEGGPAPNEQFF.